These 15 T cell receptor beta chains were all obtained from the same sample, sequenced in a study of CD8+ T cells in alopecia areata. Following RNA extraction, reverse transcription yielded cDNA that acted as the sequencing template. The method was immunoSEQ multiplex PCR; TCRdb's version includes in-frame clones alone and lacks a portion of them. The profile shows roughly 59,000 clones, around half of them singletons. The sequenced sample was CD8+ T cells sorted from blood, obtained at week 0. The receptors here all came from a human donor with alopecia areata.

In this sample, this clone turned up a few times. The rearrangement links TRBV5-4 to TRBJ2-2; D unclear. Per germline, CDR1 SGHNT and CDR2 YYREEE (reference sequence). CDR3 length: 12 residues. The ends were cut back, 7 bases at V and 5 bases at J, with 9 bases in the middle. The DNA for the CDR3 is TGTGCCAGCCTTACCAGGACCGGGGAGCTGTTTTTT. Its translation: CASLTRTGELFF. Full variable domain (outside the CDR3, taken from reference TRBV5-4 and TRBJ2-2): ETGVTQSPTHLIKTRGQQVTLRCSSQSGHNTVSWYQQALGQGPQFIFQYYREEENGRGNFPPRFSGLQFPNYSSELNVNALELDDSALYLCASLTRTGELFFGEGSRLTVL.

J is TRBJ1-2 and V is TRBV27, with D possibly matching TRBD1 (6 bases). Trimming pared 4 bases from V and 4 bases from J, leaving 10 bases between. CDR1 MNHEY and CDR2 SMNVEV come from the germline V gene (reference sequence). The CDR3 runs 13 residues. In DNA form, the CDR3 reads TGTGCCAGCAGTTCCTCAGGGGTCTATGGCTACACCTTC. Protein product: CASSSSGVYGYTF.

This chain uses TRBV14 with TRBJ1-1; a possible D gene is TRBD1 (5 bases). V shed 3 bases and J shed 5 bases, with 10 bases lying between them. There are 13 residues in the CDR3. Germline loops: CDR1 SGHDN, CDR2 FVKESK. CDR3 loop: CASSQGRTTEAFF. In DNA form, the CDR3 reads TGTGCCAGCAGCCAGGGGCGAACGACTGAAGCTTTCTTT.

The V call is TRBV6-6, the J call TRBJ1-1; 10 bases align to TRBD1. V trimming: 5 bases; J trimming: 1 base; junction bases outside the gene matches: 7. The CDR3 loop spans 16 amino acids. From germline, CDR1 is MNHNY and CDR2 SVGAGI (reference sequence). The CDR3 is CASSPGQGRGNTEAFF. CDR3 nucleotides: TGTGCCAGCAGTCCGGGACAGGGGAGGGGGAACACTGAAGCTTTCTTT.

This clone was detected only a few times. This rearrangement joins TRBV6-5 to TRBJ2-7, with D perhaps matching TRBD1 or TRBD2 (5 bases each). Germline CDR1 reads MNHEY; CDR2 reads SVGAGI. CDR3 length equals 13 residues. V shed 2 bases and J shed 6 bases, with 11 bases lying between them. The CDR3 is CASSYGGRLEQYF. The CDR3 bases are TGTGCCAGCAGTTACGGGGGACGTCTCGAGCAGTACTTC.

The chain uses TRBV29-1 and TRBJ2-2; D gene unclear. The V end was cut by 5 bases, the J end by 2 bases, with 6 bases between. The CDR3 is made up of 12 amino acids. The germline CDR1 and CDR2 sequences are SQVTM and ANQGSEA. The CDR3 DNA reads TGCAGCGTTCGTATAAACACCGGGGAGCTGTTTTTT. Its translation: CSVRINTGELFF.

The rearrangement links TRBV7-9 to TRBJ2-7, with 11 nucleotides matching TRBD2. J was trimmed by 5 bases and V by 5 bases; bases with no gene match: 8. This CDR3 has 15 amino acids. Germline CDR1 and CDR2: SEHNR and FQNEAQ (reference sequence). CDR3 coding DNA: TGTGCCAGCAGCCCCCCCGGGACTAGCGGAAACGAGCAGTACTTC. Translated, it gives CASSPPGTSGNEQYF.

The chain uses TRBV7-9 and TRBJ2-1, with D unresolved. Deletions cut 3 bases from V and 1 base from J, with 10 bases between. This CDR3 has 15 residues. Germline V gene sequence: CDR1 SEHNR, CDR2 FQNEAQ (reference sequence). CDR3 in amino acids: CASSFGSVSYNEQFF. CDR3 coding DNA: TGTGCCAGCAGCTTTGGTTCAGTATCCTACAATGAGCAGTTCTTC.

This clone is a singleton in its sample. The V and J genes are TRBV4-1 and TRBJ2-3; TRBD2 matches at 7 bases. V was clipped by 0 bases and J by 1 base; unmatched bases: 7. The CDR3 contains 17 residues. Looked up from germline, CDR1 is MGHRA and CDR2 is YSYEKL. The CDR3 DNA reads TGCGCCAGCAGCCAAGAGAAAGCGGGACGGGGCACAGATACGCAGTATTTT. Translated, it gives CASSQEKAGRGTDTQYF.

The V call is TRBV7-2, the J call TRBJ2-3; TRBD2 matches 10 bases. CDR1 SGHTA and CDR2 FQGNSA come from the germline V gene. V lost 2 bases and J lost 4; bases outside the gene matches: 6. The CDR3 totals 16 residues. CDR3 DNA sequence: TGTGCCAGCAGCTTATTCCTAGCGGGAGTGTCAGATACGCAGTATTTT. Translation: CASSLFLAGVSDTQYF.

Only a few counts were recorded for this clone. V and J are TRBV30 and TRBJ2-1; TRBD2 agrees at 7 bases. V was clipped by 6 bases and J by 9 bases; unmatched bases: 5. This CDR3 contains 11 residues. Germline V gene lookup returns CDR1 GTSNPN and CDR2 SVGIG (reference sequence). The CDR3 reads CACASGLEQFF. In DNA form, the CDR3 reads TGTGCCTGTGCTAGCGGTCTTGAGCAGTTCTTC.

The V and J genes are TRBV29-1 and TRBJ1-1; D unresolved. The CDR3 loop spans 12 amino acids. Germline loops: CDR1 SQVTM, CDR2 ANQGSEA. Between the trimmed V and J ends, which lost 8 bases and 1 base, there was a span of 11 bases. Written as DNA, the CDR3 is TGCAGCTCGGACCGCAGGAACACTGAAGCTTTCTTT. As protein: CSSDRRNTEAFF.

The chain uses TRBV7-9 and TRBJ2-5; D gene ambiguous. The CDR3 length is 12 residues. Trimming left V 4 bases short and J 5 bases short, with 8 bases between. Germline V gene sequence: CDR1 SEHNR, CDR2 FQNEAQ (reference sequence). The CDR3 bases are TGTGCCAGCAGCTCCGGCTCCGAGACCCAGTACTTC. Translated: CASSSGSETQYF.

Ten or more counts support this clone. The V and J genes are TRBV29-1 and TRBJ2-7, with 7 bases identical to TRBD1. This CDR3 contains 13 residues. The V segment lost 1 base and the J segment 5 bases; nucleotides outside the gene matches: 5. Germline values: CDR1 SQVTM, CDR2 ANQGSEA. The CDR3 loop reads CSVEGQGPHEQYF. CDR3 coding DNA: TGCAGCGTTGAAGGACAGGGCCCCCACGAGCAGTACTTC.

This clone was seen only a few times. The J gene is TRBJ2-4, the V gene TRBV25-1; 11 bases are a match to TRBD2. Germline CDR1 and CDR2: MGHDK and SYGVNS. V shed 8 bases and J 8 bases; nucleotides not matched to a gene: 11. The CDR3 covers 15 residues. CDR3: CASSGGGTSGYIQYF. As DNA, the CDR3 is TGTGCCAGCTCGGGGGGAGGGACTAGCGGTTACATTCAGTACTTC.